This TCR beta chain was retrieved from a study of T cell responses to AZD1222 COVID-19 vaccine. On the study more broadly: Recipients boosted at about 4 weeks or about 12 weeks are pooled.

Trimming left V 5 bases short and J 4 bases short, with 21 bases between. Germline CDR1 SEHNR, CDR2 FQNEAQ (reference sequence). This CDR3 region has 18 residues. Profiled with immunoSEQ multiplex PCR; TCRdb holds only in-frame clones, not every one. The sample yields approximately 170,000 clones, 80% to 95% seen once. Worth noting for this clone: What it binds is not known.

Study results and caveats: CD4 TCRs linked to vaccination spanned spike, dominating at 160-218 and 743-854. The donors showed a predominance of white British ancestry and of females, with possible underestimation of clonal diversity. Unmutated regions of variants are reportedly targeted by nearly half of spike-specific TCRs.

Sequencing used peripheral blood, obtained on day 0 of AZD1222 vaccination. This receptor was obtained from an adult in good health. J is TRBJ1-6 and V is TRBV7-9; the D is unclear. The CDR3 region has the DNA TGTGCCAGCAGCCAAACCCAACCTCCGGCCCGGTATAATTCACCCCTCCACTTT. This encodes CASSQTQPPARYNSPLHF.